This T cell receptor (beta chain) was profiled in a study of T cell responses to AZD1222 COVID-19 vaccine. With respect to this clone: What it binds is not known.

The study's findings and limits: AZD1222 recipients seropositive at baseline numbered only six or seven. Recipients of two AZD1222 doses showed rising Spike-specific TCR breadth and depth.

Data came from immunoSEQ multiplex PCR; TCRdb stores just in-frame clones and leaves some out. The repertoire holds 160,000 or so clones, with 90% to 95% as singletons. Trimming stripped 7 bases from V and 4 bases from J, with 17 bases between. This CDR3 has 15 residues. Germline CDR1 is LNHDA and CDR2 is SQIVND (reference sequence). The J gene is TRBJ1-5, the V gene TRBV19, with a weak D call TRBD1 (5 bases). The sample consisted of peripheral blood, taken 28 days after the second AZD1222 dose. The receptor was isolated from an adult who received the AZD1222 COVID-19 vaccine. CDR3 amino acids: CASTPGQGVNQPQHF. The CDR3 region has the DNA TGTGCCAGTACCCCTGGGCAGGGTGTTAATCAGCCCCAGCATTTT.